This T cell receptor beta chain derives from a study of CD8+ T cells in alopecia areata. The study's findings and limits: Expanded CD8+ clones among the top 100, as well as scalp clonality, were significantly decreased by tofacitinib. In scalp and blood during tofacitinib, many expanded lesional clones persisted.

A note on this clone: The antigen is unknown.

Treatment indicated: oral pan-JAK inhibitor, 5-10 mg twice daily. Peripheral blood and lesional scalp punch biopsies came from alopecia areata patients. PBMCs served as the source from which CD4+ and CD8+ T cells were sorted. The V end was cut by 9 bases, the J end by 5 bases, with 21 bases between. Germline V lookup: CDR1 SGHDT, CDR2 YYEEEE. This CDR3 is 14 amino acids long. RNA extraction and reverse transcription yielded cDNA as sequencing template. The repertoire was sequenced with immunoSEQ multiplex PCR; TCRdb's copy has only in-frame clones and lacks some. This sample has about 150,000 clones, with roughly 50% found just once.

The chain is built from TRBV5-6 and TRBJ2-7, with D possibly called TRBD1 or TRBD2 (7 bases each). This receptor was obtained from a human donor with alopecia areata. The source was CD8+ T cells sorted from blood, collected at week 4, from a patient treated with tofacitinib. As DNA, the CDR3 is TGTGCCACCAAAGCGGGACAGACTATCCACGAGCAGTACTTC. Translation gives CATKAGQTIHEQYF.